This section outlines one TCR beta chain sequence together with its context. At the time of sampling, donors were nominally healthy, though unrecorded immune exposures were likely. It was with 60 Vbeta and 13 Jbeta primers that the PCR ran. Profiling relied on immunoSEQ multiplex PCR, and the TCRdb table lists in-frame clones only, not all of them. The top ten hold roughly 8.2% of the sample, which has 100,000 to 150,000 clones, around two thirds seen once. The sample belongs to a study of cytomegalovirus exposure and HLA in healthy donors. Study-level information: Counted in an early data release were about 85 million unique TCRs from HLA-typed donors.

What was sequenced was PBMCs. The sequence came from a woman in her thirties or forties in good health and CMV-seropositive.

CDR3 bases: TGTGCCAGCAGCTATCAGGGCTACGAGCAGTACTTC. This sequence encodes CASSYQGYEQYF. This chain links TRBV7-2 with TRBJ2-7, with a possible D match to TRBD1 (5 bases). There are 12 residues in the CDR3. V lost 4 bases and J 3 bases, leaving 7 bases between the germline ends. Germline values: CDR1 SGHTA, CDR2 FQGNSA. Together with reference TRBV7-2 and TRBJ2-7, the CDR3 gives the full variable domain: GAGVSQSPSNKVTEKGKDVELRCDPISGHTALYWYRQSLGQGLEFLIYFQGNSAPDKSGLPSDRFSAERTGGSVSTLTIQRTQQEDSAVYLCASSYQGYEQYFGPGTRLTVT.